This T cell receptor beta chain was observed in a study of shared clonotypes between healthy human individuals. General study results and limits: Among donors, the sharing of clonotypes was expected to be influenced by sequencing depth. Estimated richness values were generally larger in naive subsets than in memory subsets.

V lost 3 bases to trimming and J lost 2 bases, with 18 bases between them. The CDR3 loop spans 17 amino acids. Germline assignment: CDR1 SGDLS and CDR2 YYNGEE. Remarks on this clone: As yet, its antigen is unknown.

The data were produced by immunoSEQ multiplex PCR, yet TCRdb's version contains in-frame clones alone and is incomplete. The sample lists roughly 2,300,000 clones; around 92% were seen once. The clonotype was recovered from a man younger than 30 in good health. Some clones in this sample may be carry-over from other donors' samples. Sequencing was done on a sample of naive CD4+ T cells from PBMCs. This sample's subset: CD45RA+ positively selected. The chain recombines TRBV9 with TRBJ1-3; unclear D gene. The CDR3 region has the DNA TGTGCCAGCAGCGGATTCTACCGCCGGGGTACTGGAAACACCATATATTTT. Translating it yields CASSGFYRRGTGNTIYF.